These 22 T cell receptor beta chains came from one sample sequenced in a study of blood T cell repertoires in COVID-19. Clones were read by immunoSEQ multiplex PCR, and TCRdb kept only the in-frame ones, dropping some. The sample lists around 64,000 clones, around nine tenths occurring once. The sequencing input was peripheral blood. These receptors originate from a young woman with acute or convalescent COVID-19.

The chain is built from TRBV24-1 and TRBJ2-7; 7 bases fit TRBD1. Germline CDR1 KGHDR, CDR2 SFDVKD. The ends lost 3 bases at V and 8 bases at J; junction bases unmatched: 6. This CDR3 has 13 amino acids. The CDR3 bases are TGTGCCACCAGTGATGGACAGGAGCCCAAGCAGTACTTC. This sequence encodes CATSDGQEPKQYF.

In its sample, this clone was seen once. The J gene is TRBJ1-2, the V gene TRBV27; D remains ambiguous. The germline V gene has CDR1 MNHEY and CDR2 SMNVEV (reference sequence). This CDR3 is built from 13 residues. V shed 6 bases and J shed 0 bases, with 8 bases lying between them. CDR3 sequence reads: CASSHGANYGYTF. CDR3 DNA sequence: TGTGCCAGCAGCCATGGAGCTAACTATGGCTACACCTTC.

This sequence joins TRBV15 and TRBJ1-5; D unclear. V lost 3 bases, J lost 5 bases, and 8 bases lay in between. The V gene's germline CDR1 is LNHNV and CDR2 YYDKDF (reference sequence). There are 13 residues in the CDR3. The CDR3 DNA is TGTGCCACCAGCAGGAGGGTTGATCAGCCCCAGCATTTT. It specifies CATSRRVDQPQHF.

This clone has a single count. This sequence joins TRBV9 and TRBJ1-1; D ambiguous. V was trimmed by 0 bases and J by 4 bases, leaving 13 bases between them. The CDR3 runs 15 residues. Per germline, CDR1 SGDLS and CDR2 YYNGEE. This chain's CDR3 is CASSVDGLGSTEAFF. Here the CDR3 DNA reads TGTGCCAGCAGCGTAGATGGCCTGGGGAGCACTGAAGCTTTCTTT.

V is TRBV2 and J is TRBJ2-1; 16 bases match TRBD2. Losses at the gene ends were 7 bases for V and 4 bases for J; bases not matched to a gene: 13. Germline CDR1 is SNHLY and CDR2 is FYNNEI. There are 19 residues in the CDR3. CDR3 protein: CASTPGLAGGRFGYNEQFF. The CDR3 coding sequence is TGTGCCAGCACTCCGGGACTAGCGGGGGGGCGATTTGGATACAATGAGCAGTTCTTC.

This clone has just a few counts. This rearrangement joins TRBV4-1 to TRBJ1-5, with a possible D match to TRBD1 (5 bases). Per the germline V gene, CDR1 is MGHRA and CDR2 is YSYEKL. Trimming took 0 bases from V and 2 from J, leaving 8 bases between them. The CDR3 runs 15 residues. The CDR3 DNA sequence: TGCGCCAGCAGCCAAGACAGGGCGGGCAATCAGCCCCAGCATTTT. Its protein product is CASSQDRAGNQPQHF.

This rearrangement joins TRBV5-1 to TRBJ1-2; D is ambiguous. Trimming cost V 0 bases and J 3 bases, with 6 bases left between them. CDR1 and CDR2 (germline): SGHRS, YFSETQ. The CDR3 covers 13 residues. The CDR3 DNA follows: TGCGCCAGCAGCTTGGCGCAGGACTATGGCTACACCTTC. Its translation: CASSLAQDYGYTF.

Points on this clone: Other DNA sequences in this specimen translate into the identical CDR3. CDR3: CASSEQGAGYEQYF. In nucleotides, the CDR3 is TGTGCCAGCAGTGAGCAGGGGGCAGGCTACGAGCAGTACTTC. The chain has TRBV2 and TRBJ2-7; TRBD1 aligns across 8 bases. The CDR3 has 14 amino acids. Germline CDR1 and CDR2: SNHLY and FYNNEI. V shed 3 bases, J shed 3 bases, and the junction held 4 bases outside the gene matches.

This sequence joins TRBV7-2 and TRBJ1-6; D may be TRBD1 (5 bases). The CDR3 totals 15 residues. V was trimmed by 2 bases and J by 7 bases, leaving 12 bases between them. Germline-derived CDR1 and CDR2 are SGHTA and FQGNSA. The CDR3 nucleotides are TGTGCCAGCAGCTTATTGGGGGGGGTGAATTCACCCCTCCACTTT. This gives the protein CASSLLGGVNSPLHF. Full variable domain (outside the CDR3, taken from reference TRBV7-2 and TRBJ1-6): GAGVSQSPSNKVTEKGKDVELRCDPISGHTALYWYRQSLGQGLEFLIYFQGNSAPDKSGLPSDRFSAERTGGSVSTLTIQRTQQEDSAVYLCASSLLGGVNSPLHFGNGTRLTVT.

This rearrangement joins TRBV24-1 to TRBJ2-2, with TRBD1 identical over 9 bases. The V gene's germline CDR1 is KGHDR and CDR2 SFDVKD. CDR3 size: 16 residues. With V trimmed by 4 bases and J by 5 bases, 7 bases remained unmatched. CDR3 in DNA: TGTGCCACCAGTGACCCTCGACAGGGGGGGACCGGGGAGCTGTTTTTT. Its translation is CATSDPRQGGTGELFF.

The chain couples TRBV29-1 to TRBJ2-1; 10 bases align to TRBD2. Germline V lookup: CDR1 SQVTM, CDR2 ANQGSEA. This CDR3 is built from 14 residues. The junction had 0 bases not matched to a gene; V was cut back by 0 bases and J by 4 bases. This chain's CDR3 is CSVEETSGYNEQFF. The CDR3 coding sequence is TGCAGCGTTGAAGAGACTAGCGGGTACAATGAGCAGTTCTTC.

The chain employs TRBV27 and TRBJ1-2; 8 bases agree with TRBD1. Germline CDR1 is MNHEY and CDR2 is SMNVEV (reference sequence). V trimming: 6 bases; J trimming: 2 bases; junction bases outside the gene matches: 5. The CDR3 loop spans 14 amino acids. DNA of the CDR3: TGTGCCAGCAGCCCGGACAGGGTGAACTATGGCTACACCTTC. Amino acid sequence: CASSPDRVNYGYTF.

In DNA form, the CDR3 reads TGTGCCAGCACCTCTATGACCACGGGACAGGGATACAATGAGCAGTTCTTC. Protein: CASTSMTTGQGYNEQFF. V and J are TRBV7-9 and TRBJ2-1, with 9 bases fitting TRBD1. Losses at the gene ends were 7 bases for V and 4 bases for J; bases not matched to a gene: 14. Germline V gene sequence: CDR1 SEHNR, CDR2 FQNEAQ (reference sequence). The length of the CDR3 is 17 residues.

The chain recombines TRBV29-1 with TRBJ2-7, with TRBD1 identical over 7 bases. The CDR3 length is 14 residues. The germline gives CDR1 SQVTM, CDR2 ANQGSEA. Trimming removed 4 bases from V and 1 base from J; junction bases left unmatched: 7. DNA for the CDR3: TGCAGCGTTGTCGGGGACAGAATGTCCTACGAGCAGTACTTC. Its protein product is CSVVGDRMSYEQYF.

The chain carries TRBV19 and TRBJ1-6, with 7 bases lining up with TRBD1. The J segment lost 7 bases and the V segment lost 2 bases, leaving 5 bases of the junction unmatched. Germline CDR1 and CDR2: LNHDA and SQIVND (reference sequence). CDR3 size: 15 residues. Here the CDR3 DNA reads TGTGCCAGTAGTATAACAGGGGCGGCCAATTCACCCCTCCACTTT. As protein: CASSITGAANSPLHF.

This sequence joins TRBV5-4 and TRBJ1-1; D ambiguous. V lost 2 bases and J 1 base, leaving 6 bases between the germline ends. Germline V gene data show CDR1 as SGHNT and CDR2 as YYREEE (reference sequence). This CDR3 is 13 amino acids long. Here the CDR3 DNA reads TGTGCCAGCAGCTTTTCACAGAACACTGAAGCTTTCTTT. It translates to CASSFSQNTEAFF. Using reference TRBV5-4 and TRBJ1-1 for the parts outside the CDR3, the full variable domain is ETGVTQSPTHLIKTRGQQVTLRCSSQSGHNTVSWYQQALGQGPQFIFQYYREEENGRGNFPPRFSGLQFPNYSSELNVNALELDDSALYLCASSFSQNTEAFFGQGTRLTVV.

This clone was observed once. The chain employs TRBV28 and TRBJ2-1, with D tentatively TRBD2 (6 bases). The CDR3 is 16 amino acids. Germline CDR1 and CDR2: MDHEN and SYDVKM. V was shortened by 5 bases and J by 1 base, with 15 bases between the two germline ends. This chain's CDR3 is CASSTSLAGSYNEQFF. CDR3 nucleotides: TGTGCCAGCAGTACCTCACTAGCAGGGTCCTACAATGAGCAGTTCTTC.

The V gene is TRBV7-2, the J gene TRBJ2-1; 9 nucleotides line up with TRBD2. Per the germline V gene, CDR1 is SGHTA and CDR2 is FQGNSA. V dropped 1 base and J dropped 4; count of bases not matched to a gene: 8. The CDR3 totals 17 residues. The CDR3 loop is CASSLVPQREAYNEQFF. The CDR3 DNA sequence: TGTGCCAGCAGCTTAGTTCCTCAGCGGGAGGCTTACAATGAGCAGTTCTTC.

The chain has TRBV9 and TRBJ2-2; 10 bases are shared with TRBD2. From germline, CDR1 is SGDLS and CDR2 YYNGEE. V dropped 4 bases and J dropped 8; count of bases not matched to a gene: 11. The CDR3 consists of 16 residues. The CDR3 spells CASSPQPLAGAGELFF. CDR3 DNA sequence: TGTGCCAGCAGCCCCCAGCCTCTAGCGGGAGCAGGGGAGCTGTTTTTT.

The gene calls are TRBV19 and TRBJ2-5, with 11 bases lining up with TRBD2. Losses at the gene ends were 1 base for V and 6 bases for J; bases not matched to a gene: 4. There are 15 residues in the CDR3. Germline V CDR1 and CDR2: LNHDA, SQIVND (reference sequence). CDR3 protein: CASSIGLAGLKTQYF. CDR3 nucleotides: TGTGCCAGTAGTATAGGACTAGCGGGGTTAAAGACCCAGTACTTC.

In nucleotides, the CDR3 is TGCGCCAGCAGCCAAGATCTGCTAGCGTCGGCCGGGGAGCTGTTTTTT. Protein product: CASSQDLLASAGELFF. This chain connects TRBV4-3 to TRBJ2-2, with D possibly matching TRBD2 (6 bases). Trimming took 0 bases from V and 6 from J, leaving 14 bases between them. CDR1 and CDR2 from the germline V gene are LGHNA and YSLEER. CDR3 length equals 16 residues.

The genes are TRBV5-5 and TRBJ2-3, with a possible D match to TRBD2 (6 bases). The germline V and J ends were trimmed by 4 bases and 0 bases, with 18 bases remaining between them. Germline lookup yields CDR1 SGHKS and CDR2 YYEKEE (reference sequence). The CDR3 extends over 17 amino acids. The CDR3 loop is CASSLVGRGSSTDTQYF. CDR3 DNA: TGTGCCAGCAGCCTCGTTGGCCGGGGGTCTAGCACAGATACGCAGTATTTT.